This T cell receptor beta chain derives from a study of CD8 T cells in Susac syndrome. TEMRA cells were FACS-enriched, unlike CD8+ and CD4+ T cells, which were negatively isolated. There are 14 residues in the CDR3. Germline V gene data show CDR1 as SGHTA and CDR2 as FQGNSA. J gave up 6 bases and V 5 bases, and 9 bases lay outside the gene matches. RNA in amounts of roughly 0.5 to 1 ug was reverse transcribed with random hexamers. In TCRdb, the immunoSEQ multiplex PCR reads were re-called with MiXCR into one record per CDR3 protein. The sample lists approximately 170,000 distinct CDR3 sequences, 92% occurring once.

Sequenced sample: CD4+ T cells from PBMCs. V usage is TRBV7-2 and J usage is TRBJ1-2; 7 bases are shared with TRBD1. This clonotype was sampled from a human donor in good health. CDR3 sequence (DNA): TGTGCCAGCAGCATCGGGACAGCAGAGGATGGCTACACCTTC. It codes for CASSIGTAEDGYTF.